The clone carrying this TCR beta chain was counted a few times. Clones were sequenced by immunoSEQ multiplex PCR, and TCRdb holds only the in-frame ones, with some missing. The table has 60,000 to 85,000 clones, under 90% seen once. The V end was cut by 0 bases, the J end by 7 bases, with 5 bases between. The CDR3 loop spans 12 amino acids. Germline V lookup: CDR1 SGDLS, CDR2 YYNGEE. These data belong to a study of OX40 agonist ivuxolimab in advanced cancers. As for the study in general: Dosing consisted of intravenous ivuxolimab at 0.01 to 10 mg/kg every 2 weeks.

The chain couples TRBV9 to TRBJ2-1; D gene uncertain. The specimen was CD4+ or CD8+ T cells sorted from blood, collected in a trial of the OX40 agonist ivuxolimab. The receptor was derived from an adult with an advanced solid tumor such as melanoma, head and neck, liver or kidney cancer. The CDR3 is CASSVVWNEQFF. The CDR3 DNA is TGTGCCAGCAGCGTAGTTTGGAATGAGCAGTTCTTC.